These 23 T cell receptor beta chains originate from one sample sequenced in a study of blood T cell repertoires in COVID-19. Method: immunoSEQ multiplex PCR; TCRdb's copy keeps in-frame clones and lacks some. The table records some 340,000 clones, more than 90% of them present only once. Sample: PBMCs or T cells enriched from blood (not recorded which). These receptors were taken from a woman in her 30s who had been exposed to COVID-19.

The V call is TRBV13, the J call TRBJ1-2; possible D gene TRBD1, 5 bases. Germline values: CDR1 PRHDT, CDR2 FYEKMQ (reference sequence). V lost 0 bases, J lost 4 bases, and 6 bases lay in between. This CDR3 has 13 residues. CDR3 amino acids: CASSLGGGYGYTF. CDR3 bases: TGTGCCAGCAGCTTAGGCGGGGGCTATGGCTACACCTTC.

The chain carries TRBV21-1 and TRBJ2-7; the table calls TRBD1, which could not be checked here. TRBV21-1 is reported as a pseudogene. The CDR3 runs to 15 residues. The chain's CDR3 is CASSKAGTGTYEQYF. The CDR3 nucleotides are TGTGCCAGCAGCAAAGCAGGGACAGGGACCTACGAGCAGTACTTC.

In its sample, this clone was seen once. DNA of the CDR3: TGTGCCAGCAGCGACTTGTGGGGACAGGGCTTCGGAAACACCATATATTTT. This gives the protein CASSDLWGQGFGNTIYF. The chain uses TRBV2 and TRBJ1-3; TRBD1 agrees at 9 bases. The CDR3 has 17 residues. Germline loops: CDR1 SNHLY, CDR2 FYNNEI. Unmatched junction bases numbered 13, after V lost 6 bases and J lost 4 bases.

The V and J genes are TRBV12-3 or TRBV12-4 and TRBJ1-2; D call uncertain. The CDR3 runs 12 residues. Trimming pared 9 bases from V and 3 bases from J, leaving 11 bases between. CDR3 nucleotides: TGTGCCAGTCGTACGGGAGACTATGGCTACACCTTC. Amino acids: CASRTGDYGYTF.

V and J are TRBV2 and TRBJ1-1; a possible D gene is TRBD1 (6 bases). CDR3 length: 15 residues. Germline CDR1 is SNHLY and CDR2 is FYNNEI. V lost 3 bases, J lost 0 bases, and 11 bases lay in between. CDR3 sequence: CASSERGGMNTEAFF. CDR3 coding DNA: TGTGCCAGCAGTGAGAGGGGGGGGATGAACACTGAAGCTTTCTTT. Full variable domain (remainder filled in from reference TRBV2 and TRBJ1-1): EPEVTQTPSHQVTQMGQEVILRCVPISNHLYFYWYRQILGQKVEFLVSFYNNEISEKSEIFDDQFSVERPDGSNFTLKIRSTKLEDSAMYFCASSERGGMNTEAFFGQGTRLTVV.

The chain recombines TRBV6-2 or TRBV6-3 with TRBJ2-7, with D uncertain. V was trimmed by 3 bases and J by 3 bases, leaving 6 bases between them. The CDR3 has 12 residues. From germline, CDR1 is MNHEY and CDR2 SVGEGT. The CDR3 is CASSYQDYEQYF. The CDR3 DNA is TGTGCCAGCAGTTATCAGGACTACGAGCAGTACTTC.

The chain has TRBV29-1 and TRBJ2-7, with D uncertain. The CDR3 sequence is 14 residues long. Per the germline V gene, CDR1 is SQVTM and CDR2 is ANQGSEA. Deletions cut 0 bases from V and 2 bases from J, with 11 bases between. CDR3 residues: CSVEDQDDTYEQYF. DNA of the CDR3: TGCAGCGTTGAAGATCAAGACGACACCTACGAGCAGTACTTC.

This sequence joins TRBV19 and TRBJ1-1; D call uncertain. V shed 4 bases and J shed 0 bases, with 12 bases lying between them. Germline CDR1 is LNHDA and CDR2 is SQIVND (reference sequence). This CDR3 spans 15 amino acids. The DNA of the CDR3 is TGTGCCAGTAGTACGTACAGCTTCATGAACACTGAAGCTTTCTTT. Translation: CASSTYSFMNTEAFF.

This chain joins TRBV13 and TRBJ1-6; 9 bases map to TRBD1. The CDR3 extends over 15 amino acids. V gave up 5 bases and J gave up 8 bases; unmatched junction bases: 7. Germline loops: CDR1 PRHDT, CDR2 FYEKMQ (reference sequence). In DNA, the CDR3 is TGTGCCAGCAGCGTGTGGGGACAGGGACATTCACCCCTCCACTTT. Its protein product is CASSVWGQGHSPLHF.

The rearrangement joins TRBV7-9 to TRBJ2-7, with 13 bases fitting TRBD2. The CDR3 has 16 amino acids. CDR1 is SEHNR and CDR2 is FQNEAQ in the germline V gene (reference sequence). Unmatched junction bases numbered 6, after V lost 5 bases and J lost 2 bases. The DNA of the CDR3 is TGTGCCAGCAGCCCAGGGGGACTAGCGGGGACCTACGAGCAGTACTTC. Translation: CASSPGGLAGTYEQYF.

The chain links TRBV6-5 to TRBJ2-5; 8 positions match TRBD2. There are 14 residues in the CDR3. V lost 5 bases, J lost 4 bases, and 6 bases stayed unmatched. In germline, CDR1 is MNHEY, CDR2 SVGAGI. CDR3 amino acids: CASSHGGAGETQYF. The CDR3, as DNA: TGTGCCAGCAGTCACGGGGGGGCTGGAGAGACCCAGTACTTC.

The rearrangement joins TRBV24-1 to TRBJ2-5; 7 bases line up with TRBD2. The trim removed 4 bases at V and 0 bases at J, leaving 4 bases unmatched. The CDR3 runs 15 residues. Looked up from germline, CDR1 is KGHDR and CDR2 is SFDVKD. The CDR3 loop is CATSESGEYQETQYF. CDR3 in DNA: TGTGCCACCAGTGAAAGCGGGGAGTACCAAGAGACCCAGTACTTC.

The chain couples TRBV9 to TRBJ1-1; possible D gene TRBD1, 6 bases. Trimming cost V 0 bases and J 1 base, with 10 bases left between them. The CDR3 is made up of 15 amino acids. The germline gives CDR1 SGDLS, CDR2 YYNGEE. The CDR3 loop reads CASSVEKQGNTEAFF. The CDR3 DNA sequence: TGTGCCAGCAGCGTAGAAAAACAGGGGAACACTGAAGCTTTCTTT. The full variable domain, completed using reference TRBV9 and TRBJ1-1, is DSGVTQTPKHLITATGQRVTLRCSPRSGDLSVYWYQQSLDQGLQFLIQYYNGEERAKGNILERFSAQQFPDLHSELNLSSLELGDSALYFCASSVEKQGNTEAFFGQGTRLTVV.

V and J are TRBV5-8 and TRBJ2-1, with D possibly matching TRBD1 (5 bases). The CDR3 has 15 amino acids. V lost 1 base, J lost 0 bases, and 8 bases lay in between. The germline V gene encodes CDR1 SGHTS and CDR2 YDEGEE. CDR3 DNA sequence: TGTGCCAGCAGCTTGCAGGGAAGCTCCTACAATGAGCAGTTCTTC. Its translation: CASSLQGSSYNEQFF.

The chain joins TRBV5-1 to TRBJ1-6; D uncertain. The V and J ends lost 2 bases and 12 bases respectively, with 12 bases between them. The germline CDR1 and CDR2 sequences are SGHRS and YFSETQ. The CDR3 has 13 residues. Here the CDR3 reads CASSFSGMEPLHF. The CDR3 DNA sequence: TGCGCCAGCAGCTTTTCGGGGATGGAACCCCTCCACTTT.

This clone occurred once. The junction shows a germline mismatch at one end, possibly a read error. V and J are TRBV2 and TRBJ1-2; 9 bases are a match to TRBD1. There are 13 residues in the CDR3. Germline-derived CDR1 and CDR2 are SNHLY and FYNNEI. The CDR3 protein is CASTPPGTGIPCF. The DNA for the CDR3 is TGTGCCAGCACCCCGCCCGGGACAGGGATCCCTTGCTTC.

This rearrangement joins TRBV7-3 to TRBJ1-1, with 7 bases identical to TRBD1. Germline V CDR1 and CDR2: SGHTA, FQGTGA. The CDR3 is made up of 13 amino acids. Germline trimming cut 2 bases from V and 8 bases from J; bases unmatched to any gene: 5. CDR3 sequence: CASSLRQGREAFF. The CDR3 DNA follows: TGTGCCAGCAGCTTACGACAGGGCCGGGAAGCTTTCTTT.

This clone was recorded once. The chain uses TRBV6-5 and TRBJ1-5; 7 bases line up with TRBD1. V lost 5 bases, J lost 10 bases, and 11 bases stayed unmatched. Germline values: CDR1 MNHEY, CDR2 SVGAGI. The CDR3 is 14 amino acids. CDR3 loop: CASSRPRQGPPQHF. CDR3 in DNA: TGTGCCAGCAGTCGACCTCGACAGGGCCCTCCCCAGCATTTT.

J is TRBJ2-6 and V is TRBV9, with TRBD1 matching 8 bases. The CDR3 has 16 residues. From germline, CDR1 is SGDLS and CDR2 YYNGEE. The V and J ends lost 4 bases and 0 bases, in that order; junction bases with no gene match: 3. The CDR3 spells CASSPTGVSGANVLTF. For the CDR3, the DNA is TGTGCCAGCAGCCCGACAGGGGTCTCTGGGGCCAACGTCCTGACTTTC.

This clone appeared a single time. The chain couples TRBV7-9 to TRBJ1-4; tentative D call: TRBD1 (5 bases). The CDR3 length is 15 residues. Germline loops: CDR1 SEHNR, CDR2 FQNEAQ (reference sequence). V gave up 5 bases and J gave up 1 base, with 11 bases separating them. CDR3 sequence (DNA): TGTGCCAGCAGCCAAGACAGAATAACTAATGAAAAACTGTTTTTT. As protein: CASSQDRITNEKLFF.

This chain uses TRBV12-3 or TRBV12-4 with TRBJ1-3; unclear D gene. The CDR3 loop spans 12 amino acids. Trimming shortened V by 2 bases and J by 4 bases, and 3 bases separated the two germline ends. CDR3 region: CASSLQGNTIYF. CDR3 in DNA: TGTGCCAGCAGTTTACAGGGAAACACCATATATTTT.

This chain joins TRBV19 and TRBJ2-3, with a tentative D call TRBD1 (5 bases). There are 13 residues in the CDR3. Germline CDR1 LNHDA, CDR2 SQIVND (reference sequence). The V gene lost 4 bases and the J gene lost 2 bases, with 7 bases spanning the gap. The CDR3 region is CASSKQATDTQYF. CDR3 DNA: TGTGCCAGTAGTAAACAGGCCACAGATACGCAGTATTTT.

The chain uses TRBV5-6 and TRBJ1-5; tentatively, D is TRBD1 (5 bases). CDR1 is SGHDT and CDR2 is YYEEEE in the germline V gene. V lost 0 bases and J lost 0, with 13 bases in between. This CDR3 has 17 amino acids. The CDR3 spells CASSLGFGGYSNQPQHF. CDR3 in DNA: TGTGCCAGCAGCTTGGGGTTCGGGGGGTATAGCAATCAGCCCCAGCATTTT.